This note documents a single TCR beta chain sequence. The data originate from a study of blood T cell repertoires in COVID-19. Repertoires were generated with immunoSEQ multiplex PCR, while TCRdb's copy carries only in-frame clones and drops some. Of about 150,000 clones detected, roughly 87% appear once; the ten largest clones hold about 5%. V was shortened by 3 bases and J by 0 bases, with 9 bases between the two germline ends. Germline CDR1 reads KGHSH; CDR2 reads LQKENI. This CDR3 comprises 15 residues. The receptor's source is a human donor in a cohort sampled during active COVID-19. Sequenced material: peripheral blood. The chain recombines TRBV18 with TRBJ2-1; possibly TRBD2 for D (6 bases). This chain's CDR3 is CASSPDGSSYNEQFF. The DNA for the CDR3 is TGTGCCAGCTCACCCGACGGGAGCTCCTACAATGAGCAGTTCTTC.